Presented here are 17 T cell receptor beta chains from one specimen sequenced in a study of OX40 agonist ivuxolimab in advanced cancers. The data were produced by immunoSEQ multiplex PCR, yet TCRdb's version contains in-frame clones alone and is incomplete. Of roughly 28,000 clones in the sample, 70% to 90% were seen once. The sample was CD4+ or CD8+ T cells sorted from blood, taken in a trial of the OX40 agonist ivuxolimab. The receptors come from an adult with an advanced solid tumor such as melanoma, head and neck, liver or kidney cancer.

The chain couples TRBV12-2 to TRBJ1-6; TRBD1 is the table's D call, not checked against the DNA. TRBV12-2 is recorded as a pseudogene. The CDR3 length is 17 residues. The CDR3 DNA reads as TGTGCAAGTCGCCCCCTTCCCCGGGACAGTCGGGTCTCACCCCTCCACTTT. As protein: CASRPLPRDSRVSPLHF.

A remark on this clone: The same CDR3 can be traced to other DNA sequences in this sample. The rearrangement links TRBV11-2 to TRBJ2-7; possibly TRBD1 or TRBD2 for D (5 bases each). The CDR3 is 12 residues long. Germline loops: CDR1 SGHAT, CDR2 FQNNGV. V lost 5 bases and J lost 5, with 10 bases in between. The chain's CDR3 is CASSAGTHEQYF. The CDR3 nucleotides are TGTGCCAGCAGCGCAGGGACCCACGAGCAGTACTTC. Full variable domain (missing parts from reference TRBV11-2 and TRBJ2-7): EAGVAQSPRYKIIEKRQSVAFWCNPISGHATLYWYQQILGQGPKLLIQFQNNGVVDDSQLPKDRFSAERLKGVDSTLKIQPAKLEDSAVYLCASSAGTHEQYFGPGTRLTVT.

The genes are TRBV9 and TRBJ2-5, with TRBD1 identical over 7 bases. The CDR3 extends over 15 amino acids. Germline CDR1 reads SGDLS; CDR2 reads YYNGEE. The J segment lost 1 base and the V segment lost 0 bases, leaving 3 bases of the junction unmatched. The CDR3 coding sequence is TGTGCCAGCAGCGTAGGAGAGGGGGCCCAAGAGACCCAGTACTTC. Residues: CASSVGEGAQETQYF.

The chain uses TRBV5-4 and TRBJ2-2; D possibly uses TRBD1 or TRBD2 (6 bases each). The CDR3 has 13 residues. Trimming cost V 2 bases and J 6 bases, with 8 bases left between them. Germline-derived CDR1 and CDR2 are SGHNT and YYREEE (reference sequence). Here the CDR3 DNA reads TGTGCCAGCAGCTTAGGGGGGCCCGGGGAGCTGTTTTTT. Amino acids: CASSLGGPGELFF. The variable domain in full, with the rest retrieved from reference TRBV5-4 and TRBJ2-2, is ETGVTQSPTHLIKTRGQQVTLRCSSQSGHNTVSWYQQALGQGPQFIFQYYREEENGRGNFPPRFSGLQFPNYSSELNVNALELDDSALYLCASSLGGPGELFFGEGSRLTVL.

This clone was recorded only once. J is TRBJ1-6 and V is TRBV4-2; 10 positions match TRBD1. The V segment lost 5 bases and the J segment 10 bases; nucleotides outside the gene matches: 14. The CDR3 runs 17 residues. Germline CDR1 is LGHNA and CDR2 is YNFKEQ. Written as DNA, the CDR3 is TGTGCCAGCAGCTCCCCCATCGACAGGGGGCTGAGGTCACCCCTCCACTTT. Its translation: CASSSPIDRGLRSPLHF.

The chain employs TRBV5-6 and TRBJ2-2; no clear D gene. The CDR3 loop spans 15 amino acids. V lost 0 bases to trimming and J lost 4 bases, with 10 bases between them. From germline, CDR1 is SGHDT and CDR2 YYEEEE. The CDR3 DNA follows: TGTGCCAGCAGCTTGGGCCGATGGGGCACCGGGGAGCTGTTTTTT. It codes for CASSLGRWGTGELFF.

Comments on this clone: At the DNA level, this CDR3 is encoded by other sequences in the same sample as well. The CDR3 DNA sequence: TGTGCCAGCAGTCCCACAGGTTACGAGCAGTACTTC. It encodes CASSPTGYEQYF. V and J are TRBV5-5 and TRBJ2-7; D is perhaps TRBD1 (5 bases). Per the germline V gene, CDR1 is SGHKS and CDR2 is YYEKEE (reference sequence). Trimming took 5 bases from V and 4 from J, leaving 10 bases between them. This CDR3 comprises 12 residues.

V gene TRBV6-1 combines with J gene TRBJ2-1, with D perhaps TRBD1 (6 bases). There are 15 residues in the CDR3. CDR1 MNHNS and CDR2 SASEGT come from the germline V gene. Trimming left V 5 bases short and J 3 bases short, with 14 bases between. This chain's CDR3 is CASSPPRGSYNEQFF. In nucleotides, the CDR3 is TGTGCCAGCAGTCCCCCAAGGGGGAGCTACAATGAGCAGTTCTTC.

This clone appeared once. This rearrangement joins TRBV29-1 to TRBJ2-6; D remains unclear. The germline CDR1 and CDR2 sequences are SQVTM and ANQGSEA. This CDR3 has 14 residues. The V end was cut by 4 bases, the J end by 0 bases, with 7 bases between. The CDR3 sequence: CSVGRVSGANVLTF. In DNA, the CDR3 is TGCAGCGTTGGACGAGTCTCTGGGGCCAACGTCCTGACTTTC.

The chain couples TRBV2 to TRBJ2-1, with 12 bases identical to TRBD2. The CDR3 covers 15 residues. Looked up from germline, CDR1 is SNHLY and CDR2 is FYNNEI. The J segment lost 0 bases and the V segment lost 8 bases, leaving 2 bases of the junction unmatched. CDR3 bases: TGTGCCAGCTTGACTAGCGGGGGCTCCTACAATGAGCAGTTCTTC. It codes for CASLTSGGSYNEQFF. The full variable domain, completed using reference TRBV2 and TRBJ2-1, is EPEVTQTPSHQVTQMGQEVILRCVPISNHLYFYWYRQILGQKVEFLVSFYNNEISEKSEIFDDQFSVERPDGSNFTLKIRSTKLEDSAMYFCASLTSGGSYNEQFFGPGTRLTVL.

The chain couples TRBV7-9 to TRBJ1-4, with 10 nucleotides matching TRBD1. The germline V gene encodes CDR1 SEHNR and CDR2 FQNEAQ (reference sequence). The trim removed 5 bases at V and 7 bases at J, leaving 7 bases unmatched. The CDR3 totals 15 residues. DNA for the CDR3: TGTGCCAGCAGCCCGTGGGACAGGGGAGGTGAAAAACTGTTTTTT. Protein: CASSPWDRGGEKLFF.

The rearrangement links TRBV28 to TRBJ1-2; D unclear. Germline V gene data show CDR1 as MDHEN and CDR2 as SYDVKM. Trimming removed 3 bases at V and 0 bases at J, with 23 bases between. The CDR3 runs to 19 residues. The CDR3 loop is CASSLDGGWAAAPNYGYTF. CDR3 DNA sequence: TGTGCCAGCAGTTTGGACGGAGGGTGGGCGGCAGCACCTAACTATGGCTACACCTTC.

This clone was seen only a few times. The CDR3 here is CASSRHPEELFF. CDR3 nucleotide sequence: TGTGCCAGCAGCCGCCACCCGGAGGAGCTGTTTTTT. The chain recombines TRBV7-6 with TRBJ2-2; D is unclear. The V end was cut by 5 bases, the J end by 10 bases, with 11 bases between. Germline CDR1 reads SGHVS; CDR2 reads FNYEAQ. This CDR3 comprises 12 residues. The variable domain in full, completed from reference TRBV7-6 and TRBJ2-2, reads GAGVSQSPRYKVTKRGQDVALRCDPISGHVSLYWYRQALGQGPEFLTYFNYEAQQDKSGLPNDRFSAERPEGSISTLTIQRTEQRDSAMYRCASSRHPEELFFGEGSRLTVL.

The V gene is TRBV29-1, the J gene TRBJ2-7; perhaps TRBD1 as D (7 bases). CDR3 length: 13 residues. V was trimmed by 3 bases and J by 2 bases, leaving 11 bases between them. The germline CDR1 and CDR2 sequences are SQVTM and ANQGSEA. For the CDR3, the DNA is TGCAGCGTTGAGGAGGGGGCGACCTACGAGCAGTACTTC. This sequence encodes CSVEEGATYEQYF.

This chain joins TRBV11-1 and TRBJ2-3; TRBD2 matches at 8 bases. Losses at the gene ends were 6 bases for V and 3 bases for J; bases not matched to a gene: 2. CDR3 length: 13 amino acids. Germline assignment: CDR1 SGHAT and CDR2 FQDESV (reference sequence). The CDR3 DNA sequence: TGTGCCAGCAGTCGGGGGGGGACAGATACGCAGTATTTT. Its translation is CASSRGGTDTQYF.

CDR3 bases: TGTGCCAGCAGTTTAAGGGCTAGCGGGACCCGAGAGACCCAGTACTTC. Its translation is CASSLRASGTRETQYF. The gene calls are TRBV28 and TRBJ2-5; 9 bases are shared with TRBD2. Germline V gene sequence: CDR1 MDHEN, CDR2 SYDVKM. The CDR3 is 16 residues long. V trimming: 2 bases; J trimming: 4 bases; junction bases outside the gene matches: 8.

DNA for the CDR3: TGTGCCAGCAGTTCCGGTGGGACAGGGGCCTACGAGCAGTACTTC. Its protein product is CASSSGGTGAYEQYF. The chain combines TRBV2 with TRBJ2-7; 10 bases match TRBD1. Trimming took 5 bases from V and 2 from J; bases not matched to a gene: 6. Germline V gives CDR1 SNHLY, CDR2 FYNNEI. The CDR3 covers 15 residues.